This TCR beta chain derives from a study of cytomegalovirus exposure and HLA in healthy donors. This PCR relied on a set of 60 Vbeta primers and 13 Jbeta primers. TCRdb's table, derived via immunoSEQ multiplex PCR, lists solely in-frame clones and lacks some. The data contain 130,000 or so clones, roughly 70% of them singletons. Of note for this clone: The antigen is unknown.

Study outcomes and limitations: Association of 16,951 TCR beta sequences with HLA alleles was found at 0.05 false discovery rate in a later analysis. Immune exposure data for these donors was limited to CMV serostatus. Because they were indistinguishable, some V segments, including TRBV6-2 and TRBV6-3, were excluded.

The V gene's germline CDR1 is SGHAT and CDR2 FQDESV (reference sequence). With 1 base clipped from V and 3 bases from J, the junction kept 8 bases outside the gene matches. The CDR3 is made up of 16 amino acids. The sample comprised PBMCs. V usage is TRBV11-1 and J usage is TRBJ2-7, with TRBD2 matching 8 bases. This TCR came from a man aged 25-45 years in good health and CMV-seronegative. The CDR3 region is CASSLGEGLAYYEQYF. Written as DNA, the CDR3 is TGTGCCAGCAGCTTAGGTGAAGGACTAGCCTACTACGAGCAGTACTTC.